These T cell receptor beta chains were read from a single sample in a study of vaccination and CD4 T cells after COVID-19. The antigens of these receptors remain unknown. Each CDR3 protein is one row after TCRdb ran MiXCR on the PCR reads. The sample shows 3,600 or so distinct CDR3 sequences, over 35% of them seen only once. The sequenced sample consisted of CD4+ T cells from blood, cultured in vitro. The receptors come from a human donor who had recovered from COVID-19. CDR3s include the opening cysteine and the closing phenylalanine or tryptophan. A D gene is named only where the DNA matches it firmly. Clone size is stated in some rows and not others, as once, few, many or a class when expanded.

CDR3,DNA,size,V,D,J
CASSSDSGTSGSTDTQYF,TGCGCCAGCAGCTCCGATTCCGGGACTAGCGGTAGCACAGATACGCAGTATTTT,NA,TRBV5-1,TRBD2,TRBJ2-3
CASSLRGDYNEQFF,TGTGCCAGCAGCTTACGCGGGGACTACAATGAGCAGTTCTTC,NA,TRBV11-2,NA,TRBJ2-1
CASSLTNTGELFF,TGTGCCAGCAGCTTAACGAACACCGGGGAGCTGTTTTTT,medium-sized,TRBV7-3,NA,TRBJ2-2
CASSYSARVDQPQHF,TGTGCCAGCAGTTACTCGGCCAGGGTGGATCAGCCCCAGCATTTT,few,TRBV6-2/TRBV6-3,NA,TRBJ1-5
CASSHSGGAEQFF,TGTGCCAGCAGCCATAGCGGGGGGGCGGAGCAGTTCTTC,NA,TRBV12-3/TRBV12-4,TRBD2,TRBJ2-1
CAWSAKSTGFGEQYF,TGTGCCTGGAGTGCCAAATCGACAGGGTTTGGCGAGCAGTACTTC,NA,TRBV30,TRBD1,TRBJ2-7
CASSPQTPSSGNTIYF,TGTGCCAGCAGCCCCCAAACACCGAGCTCTGGAAACACCATATATTTT,few,TRBV7-9,NA,TRBJ1-3
CATTVQGGSYNEQFF,TGTGCCACCACCGTGCAAGGAGGATCCTACAATGAGCAGTTCTTC,NA,TRBV15,NA,TRBJ2-1
CASSHLETAQGYGYTF,TGCGCCAGCAGCCATCTTGAGACAGCTCAGGGCTATGGCTACACCTTC,NA,TRBV4-1,NA,TRBJ1-2
CASSLEAGYGYTF,TGTGCCAGCAGCTTAGAGGCTGGCTATGGCTACACCTTC,medium-sized,TRBV11-2,NA,TRBJ1-2
CASSKGGWCRCTDTQYF,TGTGCCAGCAGCAAAGGTGGGTGGTGTCGGTGCACAGATACGCAGTATTTT,NA,TRBV21-1,NA,TRBJ2-3
CATSPGEGAWNVQYF,TGTGCCACCAGCCCAGGGGAGGGGGCATGGAATGTGCAGTATTTT,medium-sized,TRBV15,NA,TRBJ2-3
CASSETRNTEAFF,TGTGCCAGCAGTGAGACGAGGAACACTGAAGCTTTCTTT,NA,TRBV2,NA,TRBJ1-1
CAIKVQDGNSPLHF,TGTGCCATCAAAGTCCAGGACGGTAATTCACCCCTCCACTTT,few,TRBV2,NA,TRBJ1-6
CAWSAEITQTQYF,TGTGCCTGGAGTGCTGAGATAACCCAGACCCAGTACTTC,NA,TRBV30,NA,TRBJ2-5
CASMLRVYNEQFF,TGTGCCAGCATGCTCAGGGTCTACAATGAGCAGTTCTTC,NA,TRBV2,NA,TRBJ2-1
CAWSGNRGPNNSPLHF,TGTGCCTGGAGTGGCAACAGGGGGCCAAATAATTCACCCCTCCACTTT,NA,TRBV30,TRBD1,TRBJ1-6
CASSMGARGARLYEQYF,TGTGCCAGTAGTATGGGGGCGCGGGGCGCACGGCTCTACGAGCAGTACTTC,NA,TRBV19,NA,TRBJ2-7
CASSRKWRGQGEKLFF,TGTGCCAGCAGTAGAAAATGGCGGGGGCAGGGTGAAAAACTGTTTTTT,once,TRBV27,NA,TRBJ1-4
CSVEPGSQTQYF,TGCAGCGTTGAACCGGGGTCCCAGACCCAGTACTTC,NA,TRBV29-1,NA,TRBJ2-5
CSALSRTGLTDTQYF,TGCAGTGCCCTATCCAGGACAGGGCTCACAGATACGCAGTATTTT,medium-sized,TRBV20-1,TRBD1,TRBJ2-3
CSVGSFQGYGYTF,TGCAGCGTTGGAAGTTTTCAGGGCTATGGCTACACCTTC,NA,TRBV29-1,NA,TRBJ1-2
CAWAVHAGETQYF,TGTGCCTGGGCCGTCCATGCGGGGGAGACCCAGTACTTC,NA,TRBV30,NA,TRBJ2-5
CASSLRGTNQPQHF,TGTGCCAGCAGTTTAAGGGGGACAAATCAGCCCCAGCATTTT,NA,TRBV12-3/TRBV12-4,NA,TRBJ1-5
CASSADRGRHGYTF,TGTGCCAGCAGCGCCGACAGGGGGCGTCATGGCTACACCTTC,large,TRBV2,TRBD1,TRBJ1-2
CASTATSGGDTQYF,TGCGCCAGCACCGCGACTAGCGGGGGGGATACGCAGTATTTT,NA,TRBV10-2,TRBD2,TRBJ2-3
CASSQSQYLGAEAFF,TGCGCCAGCAGCCAATCCCAGTACTTGGGGGCTGAAGCTTTCTTT,NA,TRBV4-1,NA,TRBJ1-1
CASSEERIKGQYF,TGTGCCAGCAGTGAAGAACGGATCAAGGGGCAGTACTTC,few,TRBV6-1,NA,TRBJ2-7
CASSEGWTNQAQYF,TGTGCCAGCAGTGAAGGCTGGACCAACCAGGCCCAGTACTTC,few,TRBV2,NA,TRBJ2-5
CASSSRSTGLGTQYF,TGTGCCAGCAGCTCCCGGTCGACAGGGCTGGGGACCCAGTACTTC,NA,TRBV5-4,TRBD1,TRBJ2-5
CAWSRALSSYEQYF,TGTGCCTGGTCTAGGGCGCTGAGCTCCTACGAGCAGTACTTC,NA,TRBV30,NA,TRBJ2-7
CASRRRSEYNEQFF,TGTGCCAGCAGGAGGCGATCGGAATACAATGAGCAGTTCTTC,few,TRBV6-1,NA,TRBJ2-1
CASSPSTGSSYNEQFF,TGTGCCAGCAGCCCCTCTACGGGGAGCTCCTACAATGAGCAGTTCTTC,NA,TRBV6-1,NA,TRBJ2-1
CASRLQAIPYNSPLHF,TGTGCCAGCAGACTCCAGGCAATTCCCTATAATTCACCCCTCCACTTT,NA,TRBV27,NA,TRBJ1-6
CAIKGGTEAFF,TGTGCCATCAAGGGTGGCACTGAAGCTTTCTTT,NA,TRBV12-3/TRBV12-4,NA,TRBJ1-1
CSATYSGANVLTF,TGCAGTGCTACCTACTCTGGGGCCAACGTCCTGACTTTC,NA,TRBV20-1,NA,TRBJ2-6
CASSLVPLSRGLGNTIYF,TGTGCCAGCAGTTTAGTCCCCCTCAGCAGGGGGCTGGGAAACACCATATATTTT,medium-sized,TRBV12-3/TRBV12-4,TRBD1,TRBJ1-3
CASTSDGVVQGTQYF,TGTGCCAGCACCTCGGACGGTGTGGTACAGGGGACGCAGTATTTT,few,TRBV2,TRBD1,TRBJ2-3
CASSLLQGVPWDLNTGELFF,TGTGCCAGCAGCTTATTACAGGGGGTACCATGGGACCTGAACACCGGGGAGCTGTTTTTT,NA,TRBV11-1,TRBD1,TRBJ2-2
CASSLLLGSGELFF,TGTGCCAGCAGCCTCCTCCTAGGGTCCGGGGAGCTGTTTTTT,NA,TRBV12-3/TRBV12-4,NA,TRBJ2-2
CATSRVVRTQGGNEKLFF,TGTGCCACCAGCAGAGTGGTCCGGACACAGGGTGGGAATGAAAAACTGTTTTTT,large,TRBV15,NA,TRBJ1-4
CASSLRAESGYTF,TGTGCCAGCAGTTTGAGGGCAGAGTCTGGCTACACCTTC,NA,TRBV28,NA,TRBJ1-2
CASSLQGSGNTIYF,TGTGCCAGCAGCTTACAAGGTTCAGGAAACACCATATATTTT,NA,TRBV7-9,NA,TRBJ1-3
CASSLPTGNGQETQYF,TGCGCCAGCAGCCTCCCGACAGGGAATGGACAAGAGACCCAGTACTTC,NA,TRBV5-1,TRBD1,TRBJ2-5
CASSYSSRAYNSPLHF,TGTGCCAGCAGTTACTCGAGCAGGGCCTATAATTCACCCCTCCACTTT,NA,TRBV6-5,NA,TRBJ1-6
CASSQARGGTDTQYF,TGTGCCAGCTCCCAGGCCCGGGGAGGGACAGATACGCAGTATTTT,large,TRBV2,TRBD2,TRBJ2-3
CASRSRGAREYGNQPQHF,TGTGCCAGCAGGTCGAGGGGGGCGCGGGAATACGGCAATCAGCCCCAGCATTTT,few,TRBV6-1,NA,TRBJ1-5
CATSDSRGASNIQYF,TGTGCCACCAGTGATAGCAGGGGCGCGTCAAACATTCAGTACTTC,few,TRBV24-1,NA,TRBJ2-4
CASMLGTITGELFF,TGTGCCAGTATGTTGGGAACCATCACCGGGGAGCTGTTTTTT,NA,TRBV19,NA,TRBJ2-2
CATSRTSTGVPGYTF,TGTGCCACCAGCAGAACTTCCACGGGGGTGCCTGGCTACACCTTC,few,TRBV15,NA,TRBJ1-2
CASSQNPPTSNNQPQHF,TGCGCCAGCAGCCAAAATCCCCCCACCAGTAATAATCAGCCCCAGCATTTT,few,TRBV4-1,NA,TRBJ1-5
CASSEPPTGNHF,TGTGCCAGCAGTGAACCTCCGACAGGGAACCATTTT,few,TRBV6-1,TRBD1,TRBJ1-5
CASSLEGTVAYAEAFF,TGTGCCAGCAGCTTGGAGGGGACTGTCGCGTACGCTGAAGCTTTCTTT,NA,TRBV5-5,NA,TRBJ1-1
CSASDVRNEPQHF,TGCAGTGCTAGTGATGTACGCAATGAACCCCAGCATTTT,NA,TRBV20-1,NA,TRBJ1-5
CASSVDSGSTDTQYF,TGTGCCAGCAGCGTAGATAGCGGGAGCACAGATACGCAGTATTTC,NA,TRBV9,TRBD2,TRBJ2-3
CASSFRPQGHGYTF,TGTGCCAGCAGTTTCCGACCACAGGGACATGGCTACACCTTC,NA,TRBV6-5,NA,TRBJ1-2
CAGSFSSGNTIYF,TGTGCCGGCTCATTCAGCTCTGGAAACACCATATATTTT,NA,TRBV12-3/TRBV12-4,NA,TRBJ1-3
CASRWGMKDGYTF,TGTGCCAGCAGGTGGGGGATGAAAGATGGCTACACCTTC,NA,TRBV2,NA,TRBJ1-2
CASSRVGLVGDEQYF,TGTGCCAGTAGTAGGGTCGGGTTGGTCGGGGACGAGCAGTACTTC,NA,TRBV19,NA,TRBJ2-7
CASSLGQDNTEAFF,TGCGCCAGCAGCTTGGGGCAGGATAACACTGAAGCTTTCTTT,NA,TRBV5-1,NA,TRBJ1-1